This TCR beta chain was obtained from a study of cytomegalovirus exposure and HLA in healthy donors. At the level of the study: Roughly 86 million unique TCRs from HLA-typed donors made up an early data release.

CDR1 is SQVTM, CDR2 ANQGSEA, per germline. V trimming: 4 bases; J trimming: 1 base; junction bases outside the gene matches: 9. The CDR3 sequence is 15 residues long. Findings of the study overall: A prior analysis recorded that most TCR beta V segments were productive about 87% or about 30% of the time. Indistinguishable V segments, including TRBV6-2 and TRBV6-3, were excluded. Solely CMV serostatus was available to characterize immune exposure.

With 60 Vbeta and 13 Jbeta primers, the PCR was carried out. TCRdb's copy holds only in-frame clones and misses some; the assay was immunoSEQ multiplex PCR. This table holds about 150,000 clones, 74% found once. This clone is a singleton in its sample. The target antigen is unknown. This chain joins TRBV29-1 and TRBJ1-1, with 7 bases matching TRBD1. The receptor comes from a young man in good health and CMV-seronegative. Sequenced: PBMCs. CDR3 DNA: TGCAGCGTTGGAGGGGGCGCTTATTCGAACACTGAAGCTTTCTTT. Protein sequence: CSVGGGAYSNTEAFF.